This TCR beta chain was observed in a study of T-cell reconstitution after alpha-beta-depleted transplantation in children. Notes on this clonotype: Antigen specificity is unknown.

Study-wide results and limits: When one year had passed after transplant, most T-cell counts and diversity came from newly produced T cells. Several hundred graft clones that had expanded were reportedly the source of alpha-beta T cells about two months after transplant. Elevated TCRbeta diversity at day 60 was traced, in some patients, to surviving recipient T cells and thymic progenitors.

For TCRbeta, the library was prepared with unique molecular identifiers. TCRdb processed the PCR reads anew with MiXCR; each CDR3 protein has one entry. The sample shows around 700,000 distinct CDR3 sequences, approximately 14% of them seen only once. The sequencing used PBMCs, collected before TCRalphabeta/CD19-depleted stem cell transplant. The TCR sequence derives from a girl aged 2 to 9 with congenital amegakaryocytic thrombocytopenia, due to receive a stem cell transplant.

DNA of the CDR3: TGTGCCAGCAGTCGACCAGCGGAGGCCCCCTACGAGCAGTACTTC. As protein: CASSRPAEAPYEQYF. The chain links TRBV28 to TRBJ2-7, with a weak D call TRBD2 (5 bases). The CDR3 is 15 residues long. V was clipped by 5 bases and J by 2 bases, with 16 bases between them. CDR1 and CDR2 (germline): MDHEN, SYDVKM.